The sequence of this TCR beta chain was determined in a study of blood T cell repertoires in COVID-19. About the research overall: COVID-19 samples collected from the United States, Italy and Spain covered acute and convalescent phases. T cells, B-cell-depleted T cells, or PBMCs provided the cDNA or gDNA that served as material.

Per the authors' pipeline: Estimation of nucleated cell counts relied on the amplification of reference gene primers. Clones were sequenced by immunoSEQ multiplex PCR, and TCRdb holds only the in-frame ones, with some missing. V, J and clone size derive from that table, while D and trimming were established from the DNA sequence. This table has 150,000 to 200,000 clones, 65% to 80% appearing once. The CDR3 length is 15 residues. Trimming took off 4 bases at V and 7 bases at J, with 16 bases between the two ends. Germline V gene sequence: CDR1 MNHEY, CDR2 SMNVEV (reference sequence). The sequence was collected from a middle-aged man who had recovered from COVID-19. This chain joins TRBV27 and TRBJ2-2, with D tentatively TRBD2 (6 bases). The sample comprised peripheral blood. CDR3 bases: TGTGCCAGCAGTTACTTACCTAGCGTGAGCGGGGAGCTGTTTTTT. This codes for CASSYLPSVSGELFF.